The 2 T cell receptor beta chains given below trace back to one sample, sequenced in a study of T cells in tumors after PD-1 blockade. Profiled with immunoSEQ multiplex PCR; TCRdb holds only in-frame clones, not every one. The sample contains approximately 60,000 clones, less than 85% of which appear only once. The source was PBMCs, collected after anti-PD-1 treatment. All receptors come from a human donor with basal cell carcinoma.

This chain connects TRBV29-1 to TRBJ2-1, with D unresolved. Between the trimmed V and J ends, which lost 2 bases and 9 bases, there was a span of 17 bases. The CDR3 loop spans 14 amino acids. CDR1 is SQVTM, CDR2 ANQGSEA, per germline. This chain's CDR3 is CSVEPGAMDGEQFF. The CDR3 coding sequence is TGCAGCGTTGAACCAGGCGCCATGGATGGTGAGCAGTTCTTC.

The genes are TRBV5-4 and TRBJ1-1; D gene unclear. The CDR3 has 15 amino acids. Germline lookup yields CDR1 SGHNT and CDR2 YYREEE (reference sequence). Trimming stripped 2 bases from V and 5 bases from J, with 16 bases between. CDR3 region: CASSFSAIRETEAFF. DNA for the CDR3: TGTGCCAGCAGCTTCTCTGCCATTCGAGAGACTGAAGCTTTCTTT.